The table lists the clone carrying this TCR beta chain with many counts. V lost 0 bases, J lost 7 bases, and 9 bases stayed unmatched. There are 15 residues in the CDR3. In germline, CDR1 is SGHRS, CDR2 YFSETQ. These data belong to a study of CD8+ T cells in alopecia areata. Sample treatment: oral pan-JAK inhibitor, 5-10 mg twice daily. Following RNA extraction, reverse transcription yielded cDNA that acted as the sequencing template. TCRdb keeps only in-frame clones here, not all; method: immunoSEQ multiplex PCR. The sample yields roughly 200,000 clones, around two fifths seen once. The sequenced sample was CD4+ T cells sorted from blood, obtained at approximately week 34, from a patient treated with tofacitinib. This sequence joins TRBV5-1 and TRBJ2-7; TRBD1 aligns across 8 bases. The receptor was derived from a human donor with alopecia areata. CDR3 sequence: CASSLAGTGFREQYF. CDR3 sequence (DNA): TGCGCCAGCAGCTTGGCTGGGACAGGCTTCCGGGAGCAGTACTTC.